Reported below is one T cell receptor (gamma chain). This clone was observed a handful of times. Its antigen has not been determined. No much larger clonotype is one base removed from it; base qualities were not supplied. Different DNA sequences within this sample yield the same CDR3. CDR1 and CDR2, looked up from the germline V gene (reference sequence), are GITISATS and ISYDGTV. Its CDR3 holds 16 amino acids, cysteine through phenylalanine. The entry retains the CDR3 DNA only, 48 bases that are in frame from base 1. The germline V and J ends show losses of 0 bases and 7 bases respectively, and no gene match explains 3 bases of the junction. This entry belongs to a study of gamma-delta chains in newborns, infants, children (dated by TCRdb to about 2019). Concerning the study at large: According to the study title, microbial exposure causes polyclonal expansion of innate gammadelta T cells right after birth. Right after human newborns were born, the researchers looked at the way microbial exposure shaped their populations of innate gammadelta T cells.

Instrument on record: Illumina MiSeq. Identical DNA sequences were merged into single rows after TCRdb reprocessed the public reads with CATT. The sample table contains about 860 gamma-chain clones; only one count was recorded for roughly 68% of them. Clones ranked in the top ten supply under 30% of the sample. The sequenced sample consisted of blood. The rearrangement combines TRGV9 with TRGJP. This sequence originates from a child who was a newborn, infant or young child, either healthy, febrile or measles-vaccinated (not recorded which). Here the CDR3 is given as CALWEVLELGKKIKVF. The nucleotides are TGTGCCTTGTGGGAGGTGCTGGAGTTGGGCAAAAAAATCAAGGTATTT.